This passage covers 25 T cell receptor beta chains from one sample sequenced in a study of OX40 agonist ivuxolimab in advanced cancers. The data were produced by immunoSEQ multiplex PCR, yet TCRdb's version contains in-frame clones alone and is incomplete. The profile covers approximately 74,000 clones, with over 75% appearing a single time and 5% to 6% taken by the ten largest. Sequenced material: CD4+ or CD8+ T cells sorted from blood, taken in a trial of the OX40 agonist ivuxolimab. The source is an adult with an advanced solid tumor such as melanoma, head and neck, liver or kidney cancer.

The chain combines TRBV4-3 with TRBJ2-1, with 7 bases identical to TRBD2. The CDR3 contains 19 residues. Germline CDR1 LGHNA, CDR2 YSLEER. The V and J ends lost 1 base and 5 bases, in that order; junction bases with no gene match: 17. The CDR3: CASSQAPPLGGELDNEQFF. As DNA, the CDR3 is TGCGCCAGCAGCCAAGCCCCCCCTCTGGGAGGGGAGCTGGACAATGAGCAGTTCTTC.

The CDR3 sequence is CASSLALGSYGYTF. CDR3 sequence (DNA): TGCGCCAGCAGCTTGGCCCTCGGGTCCTATGGCTACACCTTC. The J gene is TRBJ1-2, the V gene TRBV5-1; D remains ambiguous. This CDR3 has 14 amino acids. Trimming left V 0 bases short and J 4 bases short, with 10 bases between. CDR1 and CDR2 (germline): SGHRS, YFSETQ.

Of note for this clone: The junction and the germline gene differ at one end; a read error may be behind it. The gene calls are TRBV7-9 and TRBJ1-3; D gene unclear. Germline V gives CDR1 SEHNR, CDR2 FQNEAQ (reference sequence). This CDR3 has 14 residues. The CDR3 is CASSLASSGNTIYF. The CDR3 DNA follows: TGTGCCAGCAGCCTAGCGAGCTCTGGAAACACCATATATTTT. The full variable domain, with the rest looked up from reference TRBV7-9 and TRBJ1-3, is DTGVSQNPRHKITKRGQNVTFRCDPISEHNRLYWYRQTLGQGPEFLTYFQNEAQLEKSRLLSDRFSAERPKGSFSTLEIQRTEQGDSAMYLCASSLASSGNTIYFGEGSWLTVV.

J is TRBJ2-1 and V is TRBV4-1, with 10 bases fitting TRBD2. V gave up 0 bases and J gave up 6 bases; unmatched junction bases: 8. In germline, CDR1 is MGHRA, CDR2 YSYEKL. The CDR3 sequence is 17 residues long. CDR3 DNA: TGCGCCAGCAGCCAAGATCTCAGGACTAGCGGTATCAATGAGCAGTTCTTC. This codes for CASSQDLRTSGINEQFF.

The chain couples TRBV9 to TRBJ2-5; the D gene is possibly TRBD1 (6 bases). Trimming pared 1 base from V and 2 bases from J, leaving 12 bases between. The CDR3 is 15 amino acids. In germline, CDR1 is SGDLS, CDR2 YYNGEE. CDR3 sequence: CASSVNVGAQETQYF. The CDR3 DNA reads TGTGCCAGCAGCGTAAACGTGGGGGCTCAAGAGACCCAGTACTTC.

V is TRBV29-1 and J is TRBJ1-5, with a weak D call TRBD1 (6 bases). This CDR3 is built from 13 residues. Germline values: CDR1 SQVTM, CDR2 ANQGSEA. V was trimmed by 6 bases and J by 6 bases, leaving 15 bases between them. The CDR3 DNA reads TGCAGCGTGGGTACAGGGATACTTCAGCCCCAGCATTTT. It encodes CSVGTGILQPQHF.

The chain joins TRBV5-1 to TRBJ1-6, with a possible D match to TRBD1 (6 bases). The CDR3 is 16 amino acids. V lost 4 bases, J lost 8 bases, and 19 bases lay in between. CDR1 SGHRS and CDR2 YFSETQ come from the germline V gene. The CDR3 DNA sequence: TGCGCCAGCAGCCTTGGAAACCGGGACACAGATTCACCCCTCCACTTT. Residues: CASSLGNRDTDSPLHF.

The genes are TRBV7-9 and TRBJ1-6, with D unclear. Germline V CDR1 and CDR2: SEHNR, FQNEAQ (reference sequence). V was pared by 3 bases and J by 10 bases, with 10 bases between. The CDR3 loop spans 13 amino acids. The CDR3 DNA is TGTGCCAGCAGCTTGGAGGTACGGTCACCCCTCCACTTT. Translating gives CASSLEVRSPLHF.

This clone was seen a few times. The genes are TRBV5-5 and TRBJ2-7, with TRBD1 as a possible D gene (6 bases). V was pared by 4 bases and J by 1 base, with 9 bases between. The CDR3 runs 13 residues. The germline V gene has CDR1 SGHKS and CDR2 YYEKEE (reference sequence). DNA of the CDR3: TGTGCCAGCAGCCGCGGACAGTCCTACGAGCAGTACTTC. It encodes CASSRGQSYEQYF.

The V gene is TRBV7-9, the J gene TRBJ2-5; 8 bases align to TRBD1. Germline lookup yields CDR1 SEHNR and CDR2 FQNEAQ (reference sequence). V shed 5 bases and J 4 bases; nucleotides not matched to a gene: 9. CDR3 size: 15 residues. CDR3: CASSLGQGIGETQYF. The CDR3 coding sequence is TGTGCCAGCAGCCTCGGACAGGGAATAGGAGAGACCCAGTACTTC.

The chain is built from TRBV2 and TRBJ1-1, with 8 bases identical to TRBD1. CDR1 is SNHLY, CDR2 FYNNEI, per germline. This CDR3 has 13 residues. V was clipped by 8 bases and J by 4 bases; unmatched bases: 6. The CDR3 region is CASARQGITEAFF. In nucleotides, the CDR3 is TGTGCCAGCGCCCGACAGGGGATCACTGAAGCTTTCTTT.

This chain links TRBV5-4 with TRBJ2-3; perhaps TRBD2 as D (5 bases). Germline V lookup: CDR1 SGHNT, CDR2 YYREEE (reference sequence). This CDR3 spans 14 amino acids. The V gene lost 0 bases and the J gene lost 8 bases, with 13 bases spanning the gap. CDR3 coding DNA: TGTGCCAGCAGCTTGGATGGGGAGTCGGGTACGCAGTATTTT. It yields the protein CASSLDGESGTQYF.

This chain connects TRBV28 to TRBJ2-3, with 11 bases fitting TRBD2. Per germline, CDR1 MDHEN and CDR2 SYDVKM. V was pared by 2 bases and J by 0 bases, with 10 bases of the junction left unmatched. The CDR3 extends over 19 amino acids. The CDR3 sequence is CASSLPVAGGLDSTDTQYF. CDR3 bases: TGTGCCAGCAGTTTACCAGTAGCGGGGGGGCTTGATAGCACAGATACGCAGTATTTT.

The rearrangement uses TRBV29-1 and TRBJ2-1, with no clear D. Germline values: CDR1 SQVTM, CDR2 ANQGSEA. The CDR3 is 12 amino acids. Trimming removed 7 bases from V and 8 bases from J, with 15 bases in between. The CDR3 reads CSAVSLGHEQFF. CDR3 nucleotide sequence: TGCAGCGCTGTGTCTTTGGGCCATGAGCAGTTCTTC.

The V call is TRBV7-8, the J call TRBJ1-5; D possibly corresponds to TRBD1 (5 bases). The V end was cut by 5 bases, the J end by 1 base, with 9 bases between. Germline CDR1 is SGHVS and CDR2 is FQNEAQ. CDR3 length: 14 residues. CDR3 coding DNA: TGTGCCAGCAGCCCTTGGGACAGCAATCAGCCCCAGCATTTT. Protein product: CASSPWDSNQPQHF.

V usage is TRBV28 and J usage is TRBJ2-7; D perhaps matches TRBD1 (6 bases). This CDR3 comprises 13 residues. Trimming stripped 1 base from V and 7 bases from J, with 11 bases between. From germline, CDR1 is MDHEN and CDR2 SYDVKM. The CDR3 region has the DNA TGTGCCAGCAGTTTATCTCGGCAGGGGGAGCAGTACGTC. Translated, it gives CASSLSRQGEQYV.

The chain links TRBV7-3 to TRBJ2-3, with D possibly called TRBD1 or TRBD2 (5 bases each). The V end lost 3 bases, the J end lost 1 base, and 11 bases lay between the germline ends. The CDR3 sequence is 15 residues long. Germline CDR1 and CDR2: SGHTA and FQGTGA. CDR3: CASSFVGTRTDTQYF. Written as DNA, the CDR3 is TGTGCCAGCAGCTTCGTCGGGACCCGCACAGATACGCAGTATTTT.

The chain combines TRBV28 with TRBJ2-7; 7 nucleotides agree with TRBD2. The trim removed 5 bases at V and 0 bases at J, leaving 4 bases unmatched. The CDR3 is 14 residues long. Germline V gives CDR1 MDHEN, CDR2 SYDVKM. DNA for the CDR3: TGTGCCAGCAGTAATAGGGAGGGCTCCTACGAGCAGTACTTC. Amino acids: CASSNREGSYEQYF.

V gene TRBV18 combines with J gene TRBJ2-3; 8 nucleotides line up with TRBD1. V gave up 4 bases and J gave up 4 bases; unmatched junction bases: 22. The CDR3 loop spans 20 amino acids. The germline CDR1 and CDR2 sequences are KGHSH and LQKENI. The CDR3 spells CASSLKSGTGASSGPDTQYF. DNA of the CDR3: TGTGCCAGCTCACTGAAGTCCGGGACAGGAGCCTCCTCGGGCCCAGATACGCAGTATTTT.

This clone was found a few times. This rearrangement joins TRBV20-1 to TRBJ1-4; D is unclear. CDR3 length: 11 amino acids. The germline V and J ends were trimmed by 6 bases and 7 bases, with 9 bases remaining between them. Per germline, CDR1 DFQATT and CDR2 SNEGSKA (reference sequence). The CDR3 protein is CSAILAEKLFF. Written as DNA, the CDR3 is TGCAGTGCCATATTAGCTGAAAAACTGTTTTTT.

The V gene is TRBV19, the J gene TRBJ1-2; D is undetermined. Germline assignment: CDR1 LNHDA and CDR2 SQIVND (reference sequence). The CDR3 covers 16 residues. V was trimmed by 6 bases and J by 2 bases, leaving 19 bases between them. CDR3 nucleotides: TGTGCCAGTAGGCCCCTAGACACCGGAGGGAACTATGGCTACACCTTC. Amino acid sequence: CASRPLDTGGNYGYTF. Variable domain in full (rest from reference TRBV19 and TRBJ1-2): DGGITQSPKYLFRKEGQNVTLSCEQNLNHDAMYWYRQDPGQGLRLIYYSQIVNDFQKGDIAEGYSVSREKKESFPLTVTSAQKNPTAFYLCASRPLDTGGNYGYTFGSGTRLTVV.

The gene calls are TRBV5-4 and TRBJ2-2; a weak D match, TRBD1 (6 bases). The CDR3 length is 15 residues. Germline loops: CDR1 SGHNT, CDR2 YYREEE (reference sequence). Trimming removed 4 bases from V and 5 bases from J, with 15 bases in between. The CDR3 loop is CASSPGTGWTGELFF. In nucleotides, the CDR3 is TGTGCCAGCAGCCCAGGAACAGGGTGGACCGGGGAGCTGTTTTTT.

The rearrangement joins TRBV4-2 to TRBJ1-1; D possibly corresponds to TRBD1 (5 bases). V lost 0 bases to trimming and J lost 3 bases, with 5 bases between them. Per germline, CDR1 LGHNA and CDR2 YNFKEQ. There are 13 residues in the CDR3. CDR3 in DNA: TGTGCCAGCAGCCAAGACAGGGACACTGAAGCTTTCTTT. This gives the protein CASSQDRDTEAFF.

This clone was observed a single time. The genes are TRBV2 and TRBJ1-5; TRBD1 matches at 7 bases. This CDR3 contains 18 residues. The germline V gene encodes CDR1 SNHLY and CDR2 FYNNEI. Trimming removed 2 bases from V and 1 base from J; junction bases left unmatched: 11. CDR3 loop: CASSEMGTGALSNQPQHF. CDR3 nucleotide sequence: TGTGCCAGCAGTGAAATGGGCACAGGGGCGTTAAGCAATCAGCCCCAGCATTTT.

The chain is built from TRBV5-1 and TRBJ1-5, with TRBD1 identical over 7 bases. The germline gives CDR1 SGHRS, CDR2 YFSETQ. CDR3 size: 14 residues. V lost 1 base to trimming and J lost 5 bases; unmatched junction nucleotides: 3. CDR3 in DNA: TGCGCCAGCAGCTTGAATACAGGGGATCAGCCCCAGCATTTT. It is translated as CASSLNTGDQPQHF.